The 2 T cell receptor beta chains below all came from one sample that was sequenced in a study of blood T cell repertoires in COVID-19. TCRdb's table, derived via immunoSEQ multiplex PCR, lists solely in-frame clones and lacks some. The repertoire has more than 300,000 clones, about nine tenths of them found once; the top ten carry 7.3%. The specimen sequenced was peripheral blood. Source of these receptors: a woman aged 65 to 85 with COVID-19, enrolled during active disease.

The chain is built from TRBV28 and TRBJ2-5; D unresolved. Per the germline V gene, CDR1 is MDHEN and CDR2 is SYDVKM. The CDR3 runs 13 residues. The V end lost 5 bases, the J end lost 0 bases, and 7 bases lay between the germline ends. The CDR3 here is CASSRQYQETQYF. The CDR3 DNA is TGTGCCAGCAGTCGTCAGTACCAAGAGACCCAGTACTTC.

The rearrangement uses TRBV7-2 and TRBJ2-5; 14 nucleotides agree with TRBD2. V was clipped by 0 bases and J by 4 bases; unmatched bases: 7. The germline CDR1 and CDR2 sequences are SGHTA and FQGNSA. This CDR3 has 18 amino acids. CDR3 amino acids: CASSLARTSGGRRETQYF. Here the CDR3 DNA reads TGTGCCAGCAGCTTAGCGCGGACTAGCGGGGGGCGAAGAGAGACCCAGTACTTC. Together with reference TRBV7-2 and TRBJ2-5, the CDR3 gives the full variable domain: GAGVSQSPSNKVTEKGKDVELRCDPISGHTALYWYRQSLGQGLEFLIYFQGNSAPDKSGLPSDRFSAERTGGSVSTLTIQRTQQEDSAVYLCASSLARTSGGRRETQYFGPGTRLLVL.